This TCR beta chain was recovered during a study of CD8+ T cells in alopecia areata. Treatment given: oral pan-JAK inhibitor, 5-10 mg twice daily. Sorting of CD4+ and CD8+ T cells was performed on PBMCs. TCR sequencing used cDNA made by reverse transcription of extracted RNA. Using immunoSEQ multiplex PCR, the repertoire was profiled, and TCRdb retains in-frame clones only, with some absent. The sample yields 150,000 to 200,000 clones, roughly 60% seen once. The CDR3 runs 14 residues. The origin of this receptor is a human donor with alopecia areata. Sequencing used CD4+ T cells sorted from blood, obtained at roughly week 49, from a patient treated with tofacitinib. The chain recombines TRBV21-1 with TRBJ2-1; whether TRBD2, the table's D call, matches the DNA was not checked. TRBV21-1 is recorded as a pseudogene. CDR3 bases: TGTGCCAGCAGCAAAGCGAGCACCTACAATGAGCAGTTCTTC. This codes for CASSKASTYNEQFF.